This entry features one T cell receptor beta chain sequence. What it recognizes is unknown. This sample was included in a study of cytomegalovirus exposure and HLA in healthy donors. For the study at large: Unique TCR beta sequences numbering around 110 million came from 190 million or so T cells in an earlier analysis.

Whole-study findings and limits: For most subjects, TCR beta sequences were reported to predict HLA-A and HLA-B alleles with accuracy. Previously analyzed data showed that most TCR beta V segments were productive at a frequency of about 87% or about 30%.

Primers: 60 Vbeta forward and 13 Jbeta reverse. Profiled with immunoSEQ multiplex PCR; TCRdb holds only in-frame clones, not every one. The sample records 120,000 or so clones, around 72% being singletons. Trimming took 4 bases from V and 5 from J, leaving 18 bases between them. Germline loops: CDR1 SGDLS, CDR2 YYNGEE. The CDR3 runs to 16 residues. The V gene is TRBV9, the J gene TRBJ1-4; maybe TRBD1 (5 bases). The sequence was collected from a man aged 25-40 years in good health and CMV-seronegative. Sequenced: PBMCs. The CDR3 loop reads CASSPERGEGNEKLFF. CDR3 bases: TGTGCCAGCAGCCCCGAAAGAGGGGAGGGGAATGAAAAACTGTTTTTT.